This T cell receptor (beta chain) was observed in a study of blood T cells in healthy people across ages. Study-wide context: Per two T cells, about one barcoded beta molecule was captured through template switching.

A second PCR, run for about 6 to 11 cycles, used a sample-barcoded 5' primer plus a J-beta primer mix. TCRdb reprocessed the 5' RACE reads with MiXCR, giving one entry per CDR3 protein. The data contain 600,000 to 800,000 distinct CDR3 sequences, under 25% of them singletons. This clonotype was seen many times. Antigen specificity is unknown. The study, taken as a whole, reports: Older age coincided with a roughly linear decline in TCR beta diversity per million T cells.

Trimming cost V 4 bases and J 5 bases, with 6 bases left between them. Looked up from germline, CDR1 is SGHRS and CDR2 is YFSETQ. CDR3 length: 12 residues. Sequencing was carried out using blood. This sequence originates from an older man in good health. The chain is built from TRBV5-1 and TRBJ2-2, with D possibly matching TRBD2 (6 bases). CDR3 DNA: TGCGCCAGCAGCCTAGCGACCGGGGAGCTGTTTTTT. This sequence encodes CASSLATGELFF.